Following are 10 T cell receptor beta chains from one sample sequenced in a study of T-cell reconstitution after alpha-beta-depleted transplantation in children. TCRbeta library construction was performed incorporating unique molecular identifiers. TCRdb recomputed calls from the PCR reads with MiXCR, one row per CDR3 protein. The sample lists 200,000 to 250,000 distinct CDR3 sequences, around 13% occurring once. The material sequenced was PBMCs from the stem cell graft donor, taken from the stem cell graft. Every receptor here comes from a human donor who donated a stem cell graft to a child with acute lymphoblastic leukemia.

This clonotype has ten or more counts. The rearrangement uses TRBV6-5 and TRBJ2-7; a weak D match, TRBD1 (5 bases). The CDR3 is made up of 13 amino acids. Germline V lookup: CDR1 MNHEY, CDR2 SVGAGI. With 7 bases removed from V and 2 bases from J, the gap between germline ends came to 12 bases. CDR3 nucleotide sequence: TGTGCCAGCACCGGACATCTCCCCTACGAGCAGTACTTC. Protein sequence: CASTGHLPYEQYF.

This clonotype was counted ten times or more. The chain carries TRBV6-5 and TRBJ2-5; 7 bases are a match to TRBD2. The J segment lost 0 bases and the V segment lost 2 bases, leaving 3 bases of the junction unmatched. This CDR3 is 15 amino acids long. The germline V gene has CDR1 MNHEY and CDR2 SVGAGI. The CDR3 loop is CASSYPAGNQETQYF. In DNA form, the CDR3 reads TGTGCCAGCAGTTACCCAGCGGGGAACCAAGAGACCCAGTACTTC.

This clonotype was detected many times. The V and J genes are TRBV4-1 and TRBJ2-1, with D possibly being TRBD1 or TRBD2 (5 bases each). Germline values: CDR1 MGHRA, CDR2 YSYEKL. The CDR3 has 14 amino acids. The ends were cut back, 1 base at V and 9 bases at J, with 13 bases in the middle. The chain's CDR3 is CASSQGYGTAEQFF. DNA of the CDR3: TGCGCCAGCAGCCAAGGCTATGGGACGGCTGAGCAGTTCTTC.

This clonotype has a count of ten or more. CDR3 bases: TGTGCCAGCAGTGAAGCTCCCGGGTTTGGCGAGCAGTACTTC. Translated, it gives CASSEAPGFGEQYF. The genes are TRBV2 and TRBJ2-7; D unclear. The V gene lost 0 bases and the J gene lost 6 bases, with 12 bases spanning the gap. The CDR3 has 14 residues. Germline values: CDR1 SNHLY, CDR2 FYNNEI.

This clonotype was found many times. The chain uses TRBV12-3 or TRBV12-4 and TRBJ2-3; TRBD2 aligns across 9 bases. This CDR3 is built from 14 residues. After removal of 4 bases from V and 2 bases from J, the junction contained 1 base not matched to a gene. CDR3 region: CASSSSGITDTQYF. The CDR3 nucleotides are TGTGCCAGCAGTTCTAGCGGGATCACAGATACGCAGTATTTT.

The rearrangement links TRBV4-3 to TRBJ2-1; D may be TRBD2 (6 bases). Germline values: CDR1 LGHNA, CDR2 YSLEER. The CDR3 is 15 residues long. The V end lost 2 bases, the J end lost 4 bases, and 12 bases lay between the germline ends. The CDR3 DNA follows: TGCGCCAGCAGCCAACCGGGAGTAAGATACAATGAGCAGTTCTTC. Amino acid sequence: CASSQPGVRYNEQFF.

This clonotype has at least ten counts. This chain connects TRBV4-3 to TRBJ1-2, with TRBD1 matching over 10 bases. Germline CDR1 LGHNA, CDR2 YSLEER. J was trimmed by 2 bases and V by 3 bases; bases with no gene match: 9. The CDR3 length is 17 residues. This chain's CDR3 is CASSHSVPGQGNYGYTF. The CDR3, as DNA: TGCGCCAGCAGCCACTCAGTCCCGGGACAGGGGAACTATGGCTACACCTTC.

This clonotype was seen at least ten times. V is TRBV5-1 and J is TRBJ1-5, with D possibly TRBD1 on 6 matching bases. The CDR3 has 15 amino acids. Germline CDR1 reads SGHRS; CDR2 reads YFSETQ. V was trimmed by 0 bases and J by 4 bases, leaving 11 bases between them. The CDR3 bases are TGCGCCAGCAGCTTGGCAGGGGTGTTGAATCAGCCCCAGCATTTT. Encoded protein: CASSLAGVLNQPQHF.

At least ten counts were recorded for this clonotype. The chain carries TRBV4-2 and TRBJ2-3; maybe TRBD1 (6 bases). Per germline, CDR1 LGHNA and CDR2 YNFKEQ. This CDR3 is built from 16 residues. V lost 0 bases and J lost 0, with 10 bases in between. CDR3: CASSQEATGSTDTQYF. DNA of the CDR3: TGTGCCAGCAGCCAAGAGGCAACAGGGAGCACAGATACGCAGTATTTT.

The V call is TRBV12-3 or TRBV12-4, the J call TRBJ2-7; D is unclear. This CDR3 has 15 residues. The ends were cut back, 2 bases at V and 5 bases at J, with 16 bases in the middle. CDR3 in DNA: TGTGCCAGCAGTTTAACTACGATCTCACGGGACGAGCAGTACTTC. Amino acid sequence: CASSLTTISRDEQYF.